Shown below are 17 T cell receptor beta chains from a single sample sequenced in a study of cytomegalovirus exposure and HLA in healthy donors. Use of 60 Vbeta and 13 Jbeta primers characterized the PCR. TCRdb's table, derived via immunoSEQ multiplex PCR, lists solely in-frame clones and lacks some. The data hold about 120,000 clones, with 65% to 90% observed a single time. Sequenced: PBMCs. All receptors come from a young man in good health and CMV-seronegative.

This clone came up once. V and J are TRBV2 and TRBJ2-1; D possibly corresponds to TRBD2 (6 bases). The CDR3 has 10 residues. CDR1 SNHLY and CDR2 FYNNEI come from the germline V gene. Trimming removed 8 bases at V and 7 bases at J, with 6 bases between. The CDR3 is CASGGNEQFF. CDR3 bases: TGTGCCAGCGGGGGGAATGAGCAGTTCTTC.

The genes are TRBV6-1 and TRBJ1-4, with 8 positions matching TRBD1. In germline, CDR1 is MNHNS, CDR2 SASEGT. Trimming removed 5 bases from V and 0 bases from J; junction bases left unmatched: 2. This CDR3 is 15 amino acids long. CDR3 nucleotides: TGTGCCAGCAGTCGACAGGGGACAACTAATGAAAAACTGTTTTTT. This sequence encodes CASSRQGTTNEKLFF.

The chain uses TRBV6-4 and TRBJ2-1, with unresolved D. This CDR3 has 15 amino acids. Germline V lookup: CDR1 MRHNA, CDR2 SNTAGT. With 4 bases removed from V and 4 bases from J, the gap between germline ends came to 14 bases. The CDR3 DNA follows: TGTGCCAGCAGTGGTGTCGGCTTCGGGTACAATGAGCAGTTCTTC. It encodes CASSGVGFGYNEQFF.

This clone was seen a single time. The V and J genes are TRBV5-1 and TRBJ1-1, with 9 bases that match TRBD1. V dropped 3 bases and J dropped 1; count of bases not matched to a gene: 4. CDR1 SGHRS and CDR2 YFSETQ come from the germline V gene. The CDR3 consists of 15 residues. DNA of the CDR3: TGCGCCAGCAGCTCCCCGGGACAGGGGAACACTGAAGCTTTCTTT. Its protein product is CASSSPGQGNTEAFF.

This sequence joins TRBV2 and TRBJ1-4, with unresolved D. There are 16 residues in the CDR3. The V end lost 2 bases, the J end lost 10 bases, and 20 bases lay between the germline ends. CDR1 is SNHLY and CDR2 is FYNNEI in the germline V gene. The CDR3 region is CASSERSREWVGKLFF. DNA of the CDR3: TGTGCCAGCAGTGAAAGGTCAAGGGAGTGGGTCGGAAAACTGTTTTTT. Full variable domain (rest looked up from reference TRBV2 and TRBJ1-4): EPEVTQTPSHQVTQMGQEVILRCVPISNHLYFYWYRQILGQKVEFLVSFYNNEISEKSEIFDDQFSVERPDGSNFTLKIRSTKLEDSAMYFCASSERSREWVGKLFFGSGTQLSVL.

The J gene is TRBJ2-7, the V gene TRBV5-6; TRBD2 aligns across 10 bases. V was pared by 0 bases and J by 7 bases, with 7 bases of the junction left unmatched. The CDR3 has 15 residues. Germline V lookup: CDR1 SGHDT, CDR2 YYEEEE. This CDR3 is CASSLVLAGAREQYF. The CDR3 DNA is TGTGCCAGCAGCTTGGTTCTAGCGGGGGCGAGGGAGCAGTACTTC. Variable domain in full (rest from reference TRBV5-6 and TRBJ2-7): DAGVTQSPTHLIKTRGQQVTLRCSPKSGHDTVSWYQQALGQGPQFIFQYYEEEERQRGNFPDRFSGHQFPNYSSELNVNALLLGDSALYLCASSLVLAGAREQYFGPGTRLTVT.

The chain links TRBV7-2 to TRBJ1-4; D gene uncertain. V lost 1 base and J 11 bases, leaving 11 bases between the germline ends. CDR1 is SGHTA, CDR2 FQGNSA, per germline. This CDR3 comprises 13 residues. The CDR3 reads CASSLGGREKLFF. The CDR3 nucleotides read TGTGCCAGCAGCTTAGGCGGGCGAGAGAAACTGTTTTTT.

This clone was counted a single time. V is TRBV11-2 and J is TRBJ2-7; 7 bases map to TRBD1. Germline V CDR1 and CDR2: SGHAT, FQNNGV. The CDR3 length is 15 residues. With 2 bases clipped from V and 2 bases from J, the junction kept 6 bases outside the gene matches. The CDR3 here is CASSLSGTAPYEQYF. The CDR3 region has the DNA TGTGCCAGCAGCTTATCCGGGACAGCCCCCTACGAGCAGTACTTC.

The chain employs TRBV12-2 and TRBJ2-7; whether TRBD1, the table's D call, matches the DNA was not checked. TRBV12-2 is a listed pseudogene. CDR3 length equals 14 residues. DNA of the CDR3: TGTGCAAGTCGCCCAGGGACAGTCACCTACGAGCAGTACTTC. Its translation: CASRPGTVTYEQYF.

The rearrangement links TRBV19 to TRBJ2-1; D may be TRBD2 (6 bases). V lost 9 bases, J lost 2 bases, and 14 bases lay in between. The CDR3 spans 14 residues. In germline, CDR1 is LNHDA, CDR2 SQIVND (reference sequence). The CDR3 bases are TGTGCCAGCCGCGCGGGGACCCCCTACAATGAGCAGTTCTTC. It codes for CASRAGTPYNEQFF.

The genes are TRBV27 and TRBJ2-5; D not certain. TRBJ2-7 matches the DNA end more closely, so the J call is doubtful. Germline CDR1 MNHEY, CDR2 SMNVEV (reference sequence). There are 14 residues in the CDR3. CDR3 coding DNA: TGTGCCAGCAGTCCTACCGGGTCCACCTACGAGCAGTACTTC. It codes for CASSPTGSTYEQYF.

The chain links TRBV12-5 to TRBJ2-5, with TRBD2 matching 7 bases. This CDR3 has 14 residues. Looked up from germline, CDR1 is LGHNT and CDR2 is FRNRAP. Trimming took 7 bases from V and 5 from J; bases not matched to a gene: 10. CDR3 DNA sequence: TGTGCTAGTGTCTCCTCCCGGGGGGAGGAGACCCAGTACTTC. This translates into CASVSSRGEETQYF.

This clone was picked up one time. The genes are TRBV7-6 and TRBJ2-5, with 11 bases that match TRBD2. Germline values: CDR1 SGHVS, CDR2 FNYEAQ. The CDR3 runs to 16 residues. Trimming at V came to 3 bases and at J to 5 bases, leaving 8 bases not matched to a gene. This CDR3 is CASSFQLAGGRETQYF. The CDR3 bases are TGTGCCAGCAGCTTCCAATTAGCGGGGGGGCGGGAGACCCAGTACTTC.

J is TRBJ2-5 and V is TRBV10-3, with a weak D call TRBD2 (6 bases). Trimming left V 5 bases short and J 2 bases short, with 9 bases between. Germline CDR1 reads ENHRY; CDR2 reads SYGVKD. CDR3 length: 13 residues. DNA of the CDR3: TGTGCCATCAGTTTTGGGGGGCAAGAGACCCAGTACTTC. This encodes CAISFGGQETQYF.

The V call is TRBV28, the J call TRBJ1-4; TRBD1 matches at 9 bases. The CDR3 contains 14 residues. The germline V gene has CDR1 MDHEN and CDR2 SYDVKM. With V trimmed by 4 bases and J by 8 bases, 5 bases remained unmatched. This chain's CDR3 is CASSYRGLGEKLFF. In DNA, the CDR3 is TGTGCCAGCAGTTACAGGGGGCTAGGGGAAAAACTGTTTTTT.

V is TRBV2 and J is TRBJ2-3, with D perhaps TRBD2 (5 bases). This CDR3 has 16 amino acids. Germline CDR1 reads SNHLY; CDR2 reads FYNNEI. Trimming removed 4 bases from V and 6 bases from J, with 20 bases in between. The CDR3 DNA follows: TGTGCCAGCAGTGGGTTTGAGGGTAAAACATTGGATACGCAGTATTTT. It translates to CASSGFEGKTLDTQYF.

The rearrangement links TRBV2 to TRBJ2-5, with unresolved D. The germline V gene has CDR1 SNHLY and CDR2 FYNNEI. V was cut by 2 bases and J by 2 bases, with 9 bases left in between. This CDR3 region has 14 residues. CDR3 DNA: TGTGCCAGCAGTGAAAAGACAAGTCAAGAGACCCAGTACTTC. Amino acids: CASSEKTSQETQYF. The variable domain in full, with the rest retrieved from reference TRBV2 and TRBJ2-5, is EPEVTQTPSHQVTQMGQEVILRCVPISNHLYFYWYRQILGQKVEFLVSFYNNEISEKSEIFDDQFSVERPDGSNFTLKIRSTKLEDSAMYFCASSEKTSQETQYFGPGTRLLVL.